What follows are 7 T cell receptor beta chains derived from one specimen sequenced in a study of blood T cell repertoires in COVID-19. Clones were sequenced by immunoSEQ multiplex PCR, and TCRdb holds only the in-frame ones, with some missing. The sample holds about 220,000 clones, approximately 80% seen once. Sequencing used PBMCs or T cells enriched from blood (not recorded which). The receptors stem from a woman aged 55-69 years who had recovered from COVID-19.

The V call is TRBV14, the J call TRBJ2-3; 7 bases are shared with TRBD1. The V segment lost 6 bases and the J segment 6 bases; nucleotides outside the gene matches: 12. The CDR3 is 15 amino acids. The germline V gene has CDR1 SGHDN and CDR2 FVKESK. The CDR3 nucleotides are TGTGCCAGCAGGCACACCGGGACAGATTTCGATACGCAGTATTTT. Protein: CASRHTGTDFDTQYF.

The rearrangement joins TRBV3-1 (or the pseudogene TRBV3-2) to TRBJ1-3, with TRBD1 matching 10 bases. Germline lookup yields CDR1 LGHDT and CDR2 YNNKEL (reference sequence). This CDR3 is 18 amino acids long. The V and J ends lost 4 bases and 3 bases, in that order; junction bases with no gene match: 12. CDR3 sequence (DNA): TGTGCCAGCAGCCCCAAGGACAGGGGGGTAAGGTTTGGAAACACCATATATTTT. Its translation: CASSPKDRGVRFGNTIYF.

The J gene is TRBJ1-4, the V gene TRBV19, with D unresolved. The V gene's germline CDR1 is LNHDA and CDR2 SQIVND (reference sequence). The CDR3 has 15 amino acids. Trimming took off 5 bases at V and 0 bases at J, with 10 bases between the two ends. This CDR3 reads CASSPRQATNEKLFF. CDR3 DNA: TGTGCCAGTAGTCCCCGCCAGGCAACTAATGAAAAACTGTTTTTT.

The V call is TRBV7-2, the J call TRBJ2-7, with 8 nucleotides matching TRBD1. The CDR3 is made up of 15 amino acids. The germline V gene has CDR1 SGHTA and CDR2 FQGNSA. Losses at the gene ends were 4 bases for V and 4 bases for J; bases not matched to a gene: 9. The CDR3 reads CASSSLPGGEYEQYF. CDR3 coding DNA: TGTGCCAGCAGCTCCTTGCCAGGGGGCGAATACGAGCAGTACTTC.

This rearrangement joins TRBV10-3 to TRBJ2-7, with 8 bases that match TRBD1. Germline CDR1 reads ENHRY; CDR2 reads SYGVKD. Unmatched junction bases numbered 5, after V lost 7 bases and J lost 0 bases. This CDR3 is 14 amino acids long. The CDR3 sequence is CAITPGGGSYEQYF. CDR3 nucleotides: TGTGCCATCACTCCAGGGGGCGGCTCCTACGAGCAGTACTTC.

This clone occurred a few times. This chain connects TRBV5-1 to TRBJ1-1; D uncertain. V was shortened by 4 bases and J by 3 bases, with 10 bases between the two germline ends. The CDR3 is made up of 13 amino acids. Germline V lookup: CDR1 SGHRS, CDR2 YFSETQ. The CDR3 region is CASSNTRDTEAFF. The CDR3 bases are TGCGCCAGCAGCAACACACGGGACACTGAAGCTTTCTTT.

This sequence joins TRBV24-1 and TRBJ2-5; TRBD1 matches at 12 bases. Germline V CDR1 and CDR2: KGHDR, SFDVKD. The CDR3 has 16 amino acids. V lost 3 bases to trimming and J lost 5 bases; unmatched junction nucleotides: 6. The CDR3 bases are TGTGCCACCAGTGATCCCGGGACAGGGGGCAGGGAGACCCAGTACTTC. It translates to CATSDPGTGGRETQYF.